This T cell receptor beta chain was sequenced in a study of shared clonotypes between healthy human individuals. For this clone: Its antigen is unknown.

Study results and limitations: A reduction in generation probabilities was seen for non-shared clonotypes relative to those shared by all four donors.

Germline V CDR1 and CDR2: SGHAT, FQNNGV. Trimming cost V 2 bases and J 8 bases; bases outside gene matches: 4. CDR3 size: 15 residues. The naive CD8 population came from CD45RO-negative cells selected for CCR7, without terminally differentiated effector memory CD45RA+ cells. Some clones are missing from TCRdb's copy, which holds only in-frame ones; the method was immunoSEQ multiplex PCR. The sample comprises millions of clones, approximately 94% of which are singletons, and more than 0.95% rests with the top ten. Material: naive CD8+ T cells sorted from blood. This chain connects TRBV11-2 to TRBJ2-1; 12 bases are shared with TRBD2. The TCR originated in a man between 18 and 35 years old in good health. The CDR3 is CASSLLAGGQDEQFF. CDR3 sequence (DNA): TGTGCCAGCAGCTTACTAGCGGGGGGGCAGGATGAGCAGTTCTTC.